Listed below are T cell receptor beta chains from one sample, sequenced in a study of blood T cell repertoires in COVID-19. Profiled with immunoSEQ multiplex PCR; TCRdb holds only in-frame clones, not every one. The data show 150,000 to 200,000 clones, with 82% seen just once and less than 9.5% held by the top ten. The sequenced sample was peripheral blood. Source of these receptors: a woman between 55 and 75 years old with COVID-19, enrolled during active disease. Both conserved end residues are part of each CDR3. Fields, in order: clone size, D gene, V gene, J gene, CDR3 DNA, CDR3 protein. The D gene is left open where the match is weak. Clone size is shown for a subset of rows, as once, few, many or a class of expanded clone.

>.|TRBD1|TRBV10-3|TRBJ2-3
TGTGCCATCAGGATTTCGACAGGGGGCCCAGATACGCAGTATTTT
CAIRISTGGPDTQYF
>.|TRBD2|TRBV5-4|TRBJ2-5
TGTGCCAGCAGCTTATTGACCGGGACTAGCGGGAGAAAGACCCAGTACTTC
CASSLLTGTSGRKTQYF
>few|.|TRBV9|TRBJ2-1
TGTGCCAGCAGCGGCCGGGACAACTACAATGAGCAGTTCTTC
CASSGRDNYNEQFF
>.|.|TRBV30|TRBJ2-3
TGTGCCTGGAGTTACCCCGGACTACTAGATACGCAGTATTTT
CAWSYPGLLDTQYF
>.|.|TRBV27|TRBJ1-3
TGTGCCAGCAGTTTAGGTCTGCCGGGCTCTGGAAACACCATATATTTT
CASSLGLPGSGNTIYF
>.|TRBD2|TRBV7-2|TRBJ2-2
TGTGCCAGCAGCGCACGCGGGAGGCGGGGCACCGGGGAGCTGTTTTTT
CASSARGRRGTGELFF
>.|TRBD1|TRBV19|TRBJ1-4
TGTGCCAGTAGTTCTCAGGGGGCCGCGAGTGAAAAACTGTTTTTT
CASSSQGAASEKLFF
>.|TRBD1|TRBV11-1|TRBJ1-1
TGTGCCAGCAGCTTAGCGGGTAGAACAGGGGGCGAAGCTTTCTTT
CASSLAGRTGGEAFF
>many|.|TRBV6-6|TRBJ2-3
TGTGCCAGCTACTACGGCGGGGTATCCGCAGATACGCAGTATTTT
CASYYGGVSADTQYF
>.|.|TRBV4-2|TRBJ1-1
TGTGCCAGCAGCCGAGATACAGTGAACACTGAAGCTTTCTTT
CASSRDTVNTEAFF
>.|TRBD2|TRBV15|TRBJ2-7
TGTGCCACCAGCAACCTTGGGGGGAGGGCTGCCTACGAGCAGTACTTC
CATSNLGGRAAYEQYF
>.|TRBD1|TRBV9|TRBJ1-4
TGTGCCAGCAGCGTAGGGGACAGTCCAACTAATGAAAAACTGTTTTTT
CASSVGDSPTNEKLFF
>.|TRBD1|TRBV19|TRBJ1-1
TGTGCCAGTAGTATAAGGTCGACAGGGGCTCAGAACACTGAAGCTTTCTTT
CASSIRSTGAQNTEAFF
>.|TRBD2|TRBV4-2|TRBJ2-1
TGTGCCAGCAGCCAAATAAGCGGGGGGGTCAGCAATGAGCAGTTCTTC
CASSQISGGVSNEQFF
>.|.|TRBV2|TRBJ2-7
TGTGCCAGCAGTGGGGCAGGGGTGGACGAGCAGTACTTC
CASSGAGVDEQYF
>.|TRBD1|TRBV5-1|TRBJ2-2
TGCGCCAGCAGCCGCTCCGGGACAGGGGACACCGGGGAGCTGTTTTTT
CASSRSGTGDTGELFF
>.|.|TRBV7-9|TRBJ1-4
TGTGCCAGCAGCTTAGGGACAATCGCTAGTGAAAAACTGTTTTTT
CASSLGTIASEKLFF
>.|TRBD1|TRBV27|TRBJ2-1
TGTGCCAGCAGTTTAGGGACAGGGAGGAACAATGAGCAGTTCTTC
CASSLGTGRNNEQFF
>few|.|TRBV6-2/TRBV6-3|TRBJ1-2
TGTGCCAGCAGTCCCCGGGAGAACTATGGCTACACCTTC
CASSPRENYGYTF
>.|.|TRBV18|TRBJ1-6
TGTGCCAGCTCACCGACAGCGTCCAATAATTCACCCCTCCACTTT
CASSPTASNNSPLHF
>.|TRBD2|TRBV7-9|TRBJ2-1
TGTGCCAGCAGCCCAAGGACTAGCGGCCTAGGTGAGCAGTTCTTC
CASSPRTSGLGEQFF
>.|.|TRBV25-1|TRBJ2-1
TGTGCCAGCAGTGATCACAACGGGAGAGGAAGCAATGAGCAGTTCTTC
CASSDHNGRGSNEQFF
>.|TRBD1|TRBV11-2|TRBJ2-1
TGTGCCAGCAGGACCCCCCAACAGGGGGTGGCCTACAATGAGCAGTTCTTC
CASRTPQQGVAYNEQFF
>once|.|TRBV28|TRBJ2-7
TGTGCCAGCAGTTTTGCGGGGTCCTACGAGCAGTACTTC
CASSFAGSYEQYF
>.|TRBD1|TRBV6-2/TRBV6-3|TRBJ2-1
TGTGCCAGCAGTCCAGCCGGGAAGGGGGCGCGTTTACCCAACAATGAGCAGTTCTTC
CASSPAGKGARLPNNEQFF
>.|.|TRBV6-6|TRBJ2-2
.
CASQAGFGAGELFF
>few|.|TRBV7-9|TRBJ1-1
TGTGCCAGCAGCACAAAGGCGGGAACTGAAGCTTTCTTT
CASSTKAGTEAFF
>.|.|TRBV5-1|TRBJ1-1
TGCGCCAGCAGCTTTCTACAGGGTTCCACTGAAGCTTTCTTT
CASSFLQGSTEAFF
>.|.|TRBV6-4|TRBJ2-3
TGTGCCAGCAGTGACCGACGGAGGGCCTTTGTGCCAGATACGCAGTATTTT
CASSDRRRAFVPDTQYF
>few|.|TRBV6-5|TRBJ2-7
TGTGCCAGCAGTTATAGAGACACCTACGAGCAGTACTTC
CASSYRDTYEQYF
>few|TRBD1|TRBV5-1|TRBJ1-2
TGCGCCAGCAGCTCCCCAGGGGGCACTAACTATGGCTACACCTTC
CASSSPGGTNYGYTF
>.|TRBD1|TRBV3-1/TRBV3-2|TRBJ1-6
TGTGCCAGCAGCCAAGGGACAGGGAATAATTCACCCCTCCACTTT
CASSQGTGNNSPLHF
>.|.|TRBV4-1|TRBJ1-5
TGCGCCAGCAGCCAAGAAGCCACAGTTCATCAGCCCCAGCATTTT
CASSQEATVHQPQHF
>.|.|TRBV29-1|TRBJ2-4
TGCAGCGCCCGGGACACCCTAGCCAAAAACATTCAGTACTTC
CSARDTLAKNIQYF
>.|.|TRBV19|TRBJ2-1
TGTGCCAGTAGTAGCCCAGGCAATGAGCAGTTCTTC
CASSSPGNEQFF
>.|TRBD2|TRBV7-3|TRBJ2-3
TGTGCCAGCAGCACTTCTAGCGGGGGGACCACAGATACGCAGTATTTT
CASSTSSGGTTDTQYF
>.|TRBD1|TRBV28|TRBJ2-6
TGTGCCAGCAGTTCATACGGGACAGGGAATCCTGGGGCCAACGTCCTGACTTTC
CASSSYGTGNPGANVLTF
>.|.|TRBV10-3|TRBJ2-3
TGTGCCATCAGCGCCGAGTACACAGATACGCAGTATTTT
CAISAEYTDTQYF
>.|TRBD1|TRBV28|TRBJ1-3
TGTGCCAGCAGTACGACAGGGGACGGCTCTGGAAACACCATATATTTT
CASSTTGDGSGNTIYF
>few|.|TRBV9|TRBJ2-3
TGTGCCAGCAGCTACTCCGGTAGCACAGATACGCAGTATTTT
CASSYSGSTDTQYF
>.|TRBD1|TRBV5-1|TRBJ1-5
TGCGCCAGCAGCTTAGAGGGGGCGATCGAGCCCCAGCATTTT
CASSLEGAIEPQHF
>.|.|TRBV18|TRBJ1-6
TGTGCCAGCTCACCAGCAGGGGCTAATTCACCCCTCCACTTT
CASSPAGANSPLHF
>.|.|TRBV19|TRBJ1-2
TGTGCCAGTAGCCCGTCTAGTGGAGGGCTGGGCTCTGCTTATGGCTACACCTTC
CASSPSSGGLGSAYGYTF
>.|.|TRBV20-1|TRBJ1-5
TGCAGTGCTAGTGGCTCTAACCTACAGAATCAGCCCCAGCATTTT
CSASGSNLQNQPQHF
>.|TRBD2|TRBV5-1|TRBJ2-5
TGCGCCAGCAGAGTGGGCGGGAGTGGGGAGACCCAGTACTTC
CASRVGGSGETQYF
>few|.|TRBV27|TRBJ1-5
TGTGCCAGCAGTTCTCGCGATCAGCCCCAGCATTTT
CASSSRDQPQHF
>once|TRBD2|TRBV7-9|TRBJ2-1
TGTGCCAGCAGCCCCAGAGGTAGCGGGACGTACAATGAGCAGTTCTTC
CASSPRGSGTYNEQFF
>.|TRBD1|TRBV3-1/TRBV3-2|TRBJ2-2
TGTGCCAGCGGGTCCGGGACAGGCCGCGGGGAGCTGTTTTTT
CASGSGTGRGELFF
>.|TRBD1|TRBV29-1|TRBJ1-4
TGCAGCGTTGGACAGGGGCGAAATGAAAAACTGTTTTTT
CSVGQGRNEKLFF
>.|TRBD1|TRBV23-1|TRBJ2-1
TGCGCCAGCAGTCACCCGGGACAGGGTAATTATCATGAGCAGTTCTTC
CASSHPGQGNYHEQFF
>.|TRBD1|TRBV10-3|TRBJ1-1
TGTGCCATCAGTGATCCCGACAGGCTTCAGGGGGCCTTT
CAISDPDRLQGAF
>.|TRBD1|TRBV28|TRBJ1-1
TGTGCCAGCAGTCGCCGGGACAGGGGGCGGGTCACTGAAGCTTTCTTT
CASSRRDRGRVTEAFF
>.|.|TRBV5-4|TRBJ2-5
TGTGCCAGCAGCCCTCCAGGGGGGCTCCAAGAGACCCAGTACTTC
CASSPPGGLQETQYF
>.|.|TRBV6-6|TRBJ1-1
TGTGCCAGCAGTTACGTCTCGAACACTGAAGCTTTCTTT
CASSYVSNTEAFF
>.|.|TRBV25-1|TRBJ1-5
TGTGCCAGCAGTGAATTTTCGGGGGAACAGCCCCAGCATTTT
CASSEFSGEQPQHF
>.|TRBD2|TRBV6-5|TRBJ2-5
TGTGCCAGCACCCGAACGGGGGGAGAGACCCAGTACTTC
CASTRTGGETQYF
>few|TRBD1|TRBV4-2|TRBJ2-1
TGTGCCAGCAGCCCCTCCGGACAGGGTTACAATGAGCAGTTCTTC
CASSPSGQGYNEQFF
>.|.|TRBV21-1|TRBJ2-1
TGTGCCAGCAGCAATTGCCCCCGAGACACCACCTACAATGAGCAGTTCTTC
CASSNCPRDTTYNEQFF
>.|TRBD2|TRBV19|TRBJ2-1
TGTGCCAGTAGTACTTATCCTCTTAGCGGGAGGATTGAGCAGTTCTTC
CASSTYPLSGRIEQFF